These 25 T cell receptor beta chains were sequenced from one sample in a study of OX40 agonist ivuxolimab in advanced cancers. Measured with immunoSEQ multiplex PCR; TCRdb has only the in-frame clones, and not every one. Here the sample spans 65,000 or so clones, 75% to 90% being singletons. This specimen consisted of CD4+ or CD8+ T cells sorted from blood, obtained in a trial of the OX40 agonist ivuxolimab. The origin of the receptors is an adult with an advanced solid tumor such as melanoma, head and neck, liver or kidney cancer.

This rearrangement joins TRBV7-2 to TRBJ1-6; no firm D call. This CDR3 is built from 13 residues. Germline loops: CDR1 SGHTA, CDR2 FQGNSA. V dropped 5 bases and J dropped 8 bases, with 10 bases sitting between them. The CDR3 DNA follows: TGTGCCAGCAGCCACGGAAGCCATTCACCCCTCCACTTT. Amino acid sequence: CASSHGSHSPLHF.

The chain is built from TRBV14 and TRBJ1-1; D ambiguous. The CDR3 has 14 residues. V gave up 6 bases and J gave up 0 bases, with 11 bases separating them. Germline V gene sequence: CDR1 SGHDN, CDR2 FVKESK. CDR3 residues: CASRVGGLNTEAFF. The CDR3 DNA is TGTGCCAGCAGGGTAGGAGGACTGAACACTGAAGCTTTCTTT.

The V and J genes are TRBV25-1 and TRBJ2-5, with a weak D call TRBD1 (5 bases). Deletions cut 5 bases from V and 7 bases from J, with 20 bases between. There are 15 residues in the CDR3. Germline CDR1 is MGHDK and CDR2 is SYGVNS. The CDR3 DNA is TGTGCCAGCAGTCGTAGTACAGGTAGACCTAGGACCCAGTACTTC. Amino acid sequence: CASSRSTGRPRTQYF.

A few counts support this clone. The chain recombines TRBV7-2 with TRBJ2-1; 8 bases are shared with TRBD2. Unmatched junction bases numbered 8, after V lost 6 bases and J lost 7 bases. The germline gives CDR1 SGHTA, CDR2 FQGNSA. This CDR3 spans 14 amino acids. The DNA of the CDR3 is TGTGCCAGCAGTCCCTGGGCGGGGGGAAATGAGCAGTTCTTC. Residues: CASSPWAGGNEQFF.

The CDR3: CASSPPRGEGQETQYF. The CDR3 DNA reads TGTGCCAGCTCACCTCCCAGAGGGGAAGGCCAAGAGACCCAGTACTTC. The rearrangement uses TRBV18 and TRBJ2-5; the D gene could be TRBD1 or TRBD2 (5 bases each). Germline V gives CDR1 KGHSH, CDR2 LQKENI. This CDR3 has 16 residues. V shed 3 bases and J shed 1 base, with 15 bases lying between them.

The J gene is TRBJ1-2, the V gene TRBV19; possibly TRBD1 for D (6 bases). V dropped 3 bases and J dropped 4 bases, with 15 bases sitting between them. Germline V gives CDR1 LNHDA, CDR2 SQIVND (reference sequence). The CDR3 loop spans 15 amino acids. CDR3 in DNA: TGTGCCAGTAGTATGGCCCAGGGGCTTAGCTATGGCTACACCTTC. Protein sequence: CASSMAQGLSYGYTF.

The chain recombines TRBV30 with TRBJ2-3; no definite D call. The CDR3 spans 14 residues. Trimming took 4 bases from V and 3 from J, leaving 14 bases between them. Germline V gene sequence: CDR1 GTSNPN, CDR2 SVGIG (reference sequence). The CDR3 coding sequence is TGTGCCTGGAATTCCAGAAGGGCAACAGATACGCAGTATTTT. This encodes CAWNSRRATDTQYF.

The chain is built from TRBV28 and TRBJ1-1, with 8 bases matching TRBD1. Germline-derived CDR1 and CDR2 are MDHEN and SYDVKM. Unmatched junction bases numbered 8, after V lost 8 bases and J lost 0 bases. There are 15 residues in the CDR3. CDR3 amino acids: CASRPQGQVNTEAFF. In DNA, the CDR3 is TGTGCCAGCCGGCCCCAGGGACAGGTGAACACTGAAGCTTTCTTT. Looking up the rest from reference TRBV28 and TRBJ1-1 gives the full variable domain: DVKVTQSSRYLVKRTGEKVFLECVQDMDHENMFWYRQDPGLGLRLIYFSYDVKMKEKGDIPEGYSVSREKKERFSLILESASTNQTSMYLCASRPQGQVNTEAFFGQGTRLTVV.

The CDR3 DNA follows: TGTGCCAGCTCACCAGCAGGACAGTCTTACACTGAAGCTTTCTTT. Translated, it gives CASSPAGQSYTEAFF. This rearrangement joins TRBV18 to TRBJ1-1; D possibly corresponds to TRBD1 (6 bases). This CDR3 comprises 15 residues. V was trimmed by 2 bases and J by 3 bases, leaving 13 bases between them. Per the germline V gene, CDR1 is KGHSH and CDR2 is LQKENI.

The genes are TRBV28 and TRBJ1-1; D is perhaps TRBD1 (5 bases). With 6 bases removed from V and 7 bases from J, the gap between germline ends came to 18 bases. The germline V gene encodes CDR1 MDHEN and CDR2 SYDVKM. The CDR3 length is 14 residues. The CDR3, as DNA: TGTGCCAGCAGAATTTCCAGGGCATTGAGTGAAGCTTTCTTT. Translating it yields CASRISRALSEAFF.

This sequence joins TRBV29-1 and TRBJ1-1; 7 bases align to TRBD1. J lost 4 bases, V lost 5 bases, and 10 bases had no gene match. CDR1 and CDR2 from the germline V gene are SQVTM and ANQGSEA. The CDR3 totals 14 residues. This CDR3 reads CSVRLGGHSTEAFF. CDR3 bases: TGCAGCGTTAGGTTAGGGGGCCATAGCACTGAAGCTTTCTTT.

This chain's CDR3 is CASIRAGGTTDTQYF. DNA of the CDR3: TGTGCCAGCATTAGAGCGGGGGGGACCACAGATACGCAGTATTTT. The chain is built from TRBV2 and TRBJ2-3; TRBD2 matches at 10 bases. Per the germline V gene, CDR1 is SNHLY and CDR2 is FYNNEI. The CDR3 extends over 15 amino acids. V dropped 7 bases and J dropped 2; count of bases not matched to a gene: 6.

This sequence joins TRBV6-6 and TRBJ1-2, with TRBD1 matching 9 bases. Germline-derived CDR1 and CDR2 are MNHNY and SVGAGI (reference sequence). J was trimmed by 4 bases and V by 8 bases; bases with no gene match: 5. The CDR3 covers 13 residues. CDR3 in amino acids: CASVPQGAYGYTF. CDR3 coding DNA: TGTGCCAGCGTCCCACAGGGGGCCTATGGCTACACCTTC.

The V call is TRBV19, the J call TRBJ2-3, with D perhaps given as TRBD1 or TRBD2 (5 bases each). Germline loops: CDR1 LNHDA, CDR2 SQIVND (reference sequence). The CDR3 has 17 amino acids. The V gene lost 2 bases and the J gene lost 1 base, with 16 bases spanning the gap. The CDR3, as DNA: TGTGCCAGTAGTATAAGGGGTCGCGGGCTGGGCACAGATACGCAGTATTTT. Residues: CASSIRGRGLGTDTQYF.

The DNA for the CDR3 is TGCGCCAGCAGCCAAGATCCGCCCGGACAGGTATCTAATGAGCAGTTCTTC. Its protein product is CASSQDPPGQVSNEQFF. The chain employs TRBV4-3 and TRBJ2-1; TRBD1 matches at 7 bases. The CDR3 spans 17 residues. Trimming removed 0 bases from V and 7 bases from J; junction bases left unmatched: 12. Germline CDR1 reads LGHNA; CDR2 reads YSLEER.

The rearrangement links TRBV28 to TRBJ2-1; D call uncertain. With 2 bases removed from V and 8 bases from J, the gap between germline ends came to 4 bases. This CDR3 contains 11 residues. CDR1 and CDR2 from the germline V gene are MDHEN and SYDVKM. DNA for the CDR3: TGTGCCAGCAGTTTAACAGATGAGCAGTTCTTC. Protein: CASSLTDEQFF.

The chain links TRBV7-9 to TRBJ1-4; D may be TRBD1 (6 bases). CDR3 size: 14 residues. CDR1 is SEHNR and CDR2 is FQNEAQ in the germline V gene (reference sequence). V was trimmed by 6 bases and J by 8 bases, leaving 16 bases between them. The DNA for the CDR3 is TGTGCCAGCAGAAAACAGGGTGAGGGGGAAAAACTGTTTTTT. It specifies CASRKQGEGEKLFF.

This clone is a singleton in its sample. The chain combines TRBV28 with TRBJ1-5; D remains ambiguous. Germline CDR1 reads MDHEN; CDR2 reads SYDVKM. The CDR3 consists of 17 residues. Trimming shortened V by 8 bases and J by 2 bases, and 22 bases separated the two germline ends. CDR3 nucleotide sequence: TGTGCCAGCGCCTTGGGTTCCGGCTGGTATGGCAATCAGCCCCAGCATTTT. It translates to CASALGSGWYGNQPQHF.

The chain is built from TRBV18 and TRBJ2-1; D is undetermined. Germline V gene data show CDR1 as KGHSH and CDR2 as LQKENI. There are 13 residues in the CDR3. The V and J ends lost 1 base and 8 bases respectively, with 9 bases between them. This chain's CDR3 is CASSPLGRDEQFF. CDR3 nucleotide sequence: TGTGCCAGCTCACCACTCGGAAGGGATGAGCAGTTCTTC.

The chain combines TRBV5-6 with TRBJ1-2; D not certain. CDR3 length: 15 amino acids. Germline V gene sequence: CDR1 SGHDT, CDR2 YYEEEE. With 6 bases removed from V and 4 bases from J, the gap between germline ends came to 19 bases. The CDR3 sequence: CASTFSRRTIYGYTF. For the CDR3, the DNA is TGTGCCAGCACCTTCTCCAGAAGGACCATCTATGGCTACACCTTC.

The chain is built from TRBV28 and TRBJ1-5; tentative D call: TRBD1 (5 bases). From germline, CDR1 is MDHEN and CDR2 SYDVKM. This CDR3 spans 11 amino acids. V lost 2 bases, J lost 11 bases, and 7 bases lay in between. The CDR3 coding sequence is TGTGCCAGCAGTTTAGGGGGTTCCCAGCATTTT. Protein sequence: CASSLGGSQHF.

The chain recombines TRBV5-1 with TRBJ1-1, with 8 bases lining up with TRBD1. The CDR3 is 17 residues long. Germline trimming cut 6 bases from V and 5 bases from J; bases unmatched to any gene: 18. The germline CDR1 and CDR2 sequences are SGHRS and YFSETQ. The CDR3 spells CASTQRWDTGGKTEAFF. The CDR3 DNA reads TGCGCCAGCACCCAAAGGTGGGATACAGGGGGGAAAACTGAAGCTTTCTTT. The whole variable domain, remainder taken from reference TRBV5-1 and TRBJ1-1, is KAGVTQTPRYLIKTRGQQVTLSCSPISGHRSVSWYQQTPGQGLQFLFEYFSETQRNKGNFPGRFSGRQFSNSRSEMNVSTLELGDSALYLCASTQRWDTGGKTEAFFGQGTRLTVV.

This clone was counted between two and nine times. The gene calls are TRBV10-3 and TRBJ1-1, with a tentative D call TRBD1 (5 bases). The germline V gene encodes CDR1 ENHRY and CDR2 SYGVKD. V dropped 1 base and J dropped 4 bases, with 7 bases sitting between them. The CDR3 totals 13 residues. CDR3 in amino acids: CAISEFDSTEAFF. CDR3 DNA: TGTGCCATCAGTGAGTTTGACAGCACTGAAGCTTTCTTT.

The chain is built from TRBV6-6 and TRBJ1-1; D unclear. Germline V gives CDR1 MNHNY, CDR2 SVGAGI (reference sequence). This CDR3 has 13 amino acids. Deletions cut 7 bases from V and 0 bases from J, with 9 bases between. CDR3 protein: CASTRSMNTEAFF. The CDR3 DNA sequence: TGTGCCAGCACCCGCAGCATGAACACTGAAGCTTTCTTT.

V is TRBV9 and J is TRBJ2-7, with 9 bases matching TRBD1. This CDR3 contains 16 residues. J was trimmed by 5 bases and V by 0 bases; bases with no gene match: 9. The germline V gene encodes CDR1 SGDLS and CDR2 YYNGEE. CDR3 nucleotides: TGTGCCAGCAGCGTAGGGGAATGGGACAGGGTCCACGAGCAGTACTTC. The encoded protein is CASSVGEWDRVHEQYF.